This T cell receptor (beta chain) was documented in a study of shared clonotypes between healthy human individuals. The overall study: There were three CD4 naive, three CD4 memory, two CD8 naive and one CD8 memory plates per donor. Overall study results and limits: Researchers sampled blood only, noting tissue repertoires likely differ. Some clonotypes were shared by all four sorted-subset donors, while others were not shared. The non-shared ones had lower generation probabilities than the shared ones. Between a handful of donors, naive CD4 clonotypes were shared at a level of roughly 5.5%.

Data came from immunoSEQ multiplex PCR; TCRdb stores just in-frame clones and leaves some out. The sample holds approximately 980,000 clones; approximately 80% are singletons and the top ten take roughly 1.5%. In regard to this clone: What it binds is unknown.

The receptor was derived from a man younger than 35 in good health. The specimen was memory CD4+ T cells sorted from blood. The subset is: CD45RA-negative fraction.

This CDR3 is CASSMGQSYTEAFF. DNA of the CDR3: TGTGCCAGTAGTATGGGACAGTCCTACACTGAAGCTTTCTTT. V is TRBV19 and J is TRBJ1-1, with TRBD1 matching 7 bases. From germline, CDR1 is LNHDA and CDR2 SQIVND (reference sequence). V was pared by 3 bases and J by 3 bases, with 4 bases of the junction left unmatched. The CDR3 has 14 amino acids.